This note documents a single TCR beta chain sequence. What it binds is unknown. Per germline, CDR1 DFQATT and CDR2 SNEGSKA (reference sequence). V was shortened by 4 bases and J by 9 bases, with 13 bases between the two germline ends. The CDR3 length is 12 residues. These data originate in a study of vaccination and CD4 T cells after COVID-19. An Oncomine TCR Beta short-read assay was used to sequence the DNA from cultured CD4+ T cells. A single record per CDR3 protein comes from TCRdb applying MiXCR to the PCR reads. The table records over 3,500 distinct CDR3 sequences, around two fifths of them present only once. As to treatment: approximately 9-day PBMC culture with coronavirus spike peptide pools or control peptides (ViraFEST assay).

The source is a human donor who had recovered from COVID-19. Sequencing input: CD4+ T cells from blood, cultured in vitro. The chain combines TRBV20-1 with TRBJ1-5; maybe TRBD1 (6 bases). The CDR3 nucleotides read TGCAGTGCTACGGAGGGGGGCGGGCCCCAGCATTTT. Translating gives CSATEGGGPQHF.